This T cell receptor (delta chain) was sequenced during a study of gamma-delta T cells after stem cell transplantation. There are a few counts of this clone. V shed 4 bases and J 3 bases; nucleotides not matched to a gene: 0. Germline lookup yields CDR1 GEAIGNYY and CDR2 EKD. The length of the CDR3 is 15 residues. TCRdb re-called the RT-PCR reads via CATT. The table lists 11,000 or so delta-chain clones, approximately 39% of them singletons, with 2.5% to 3.5% in the top ten. The rearrangement uses TRDV2 and TRDJ3, with 9 nucleotides matching TRDD3. The source is a human donor. It is not recorded whose cells these are; they may come from a transplant donor. Sequenced material: gamma-delta T cells. CDR3 in DNA: TGTGCCTGTGATGGGGGATACTGGGACACCCGACAGATGTTTTTC. The encoded protein is CACDGGYWDTRQMFF.